This TCR beta chain was sequenced for a study of shared clonotypes between healthy human individuals. Generated by immunoSEQ multiplex PCR, the TCRdb table keeps only in-frame clones and is missing some. The top ten hold around 0.32% of the sample, which has about 380,000 clones, roughly 96% seen once. This CDR3 is 12 amino acids long. The germline V and J ends were trimmed by 1 base and 9 bases, with 7 bases remaining between them. Germline V lookup: CDR1 KGHSH, CDR2 LQKENI. The sample comprised memory CD8+ T cells sorted from blood. Stated subset: CD45RO+ cells pooled with CCR7-negative TemRA cells. The genes are TRBV18 and TRBJ2-1; D is unresolved. This clonotype was obtained from a young man in good health. CDR3 DNA sequence: TGTGCCAGCTCACCACAATTAGTTGAGCAGTTCTTC. It specifies CASSPQLVEQFF.